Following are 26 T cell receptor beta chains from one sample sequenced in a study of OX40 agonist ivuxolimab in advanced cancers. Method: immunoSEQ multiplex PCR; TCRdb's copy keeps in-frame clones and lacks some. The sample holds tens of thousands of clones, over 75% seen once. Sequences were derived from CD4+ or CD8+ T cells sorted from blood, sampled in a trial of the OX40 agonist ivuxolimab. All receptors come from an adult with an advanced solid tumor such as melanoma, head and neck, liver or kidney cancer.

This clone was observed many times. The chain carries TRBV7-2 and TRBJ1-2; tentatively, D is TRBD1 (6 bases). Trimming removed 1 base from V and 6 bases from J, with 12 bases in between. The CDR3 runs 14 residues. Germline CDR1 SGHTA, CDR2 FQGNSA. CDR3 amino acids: CASSLVQGRDGYTF. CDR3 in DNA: TGTGCCAGCAGCTTAGTGCAGGGGAGAGATGGCTACACCTTC.

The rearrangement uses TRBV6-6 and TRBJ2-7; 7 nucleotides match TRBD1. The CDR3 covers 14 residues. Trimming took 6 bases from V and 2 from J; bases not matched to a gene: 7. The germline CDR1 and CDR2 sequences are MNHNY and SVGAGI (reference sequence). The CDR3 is CASRPRQGTYEQYF. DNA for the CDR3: TGTGCCAGCAGGCCTAGACAGGGTACCTACGAGCAGTACTTC.

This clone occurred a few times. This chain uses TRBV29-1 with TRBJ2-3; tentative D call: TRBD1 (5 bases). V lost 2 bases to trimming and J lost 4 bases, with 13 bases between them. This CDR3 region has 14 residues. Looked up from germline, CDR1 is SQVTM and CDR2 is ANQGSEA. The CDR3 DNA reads TGCAGCGTTGAATGGGGCCAAGACCCAGATACGCAGTATTTT. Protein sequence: CSVEWGQDPDTQYF.

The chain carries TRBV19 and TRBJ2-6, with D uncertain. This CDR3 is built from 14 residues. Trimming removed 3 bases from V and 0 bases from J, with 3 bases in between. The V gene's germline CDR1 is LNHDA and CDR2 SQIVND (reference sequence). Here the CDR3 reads CASSILSGANVLTF. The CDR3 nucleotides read TGTGCCAGTAGTATTCTCTCTGGGGCCAACGTCCTGACTTTC.

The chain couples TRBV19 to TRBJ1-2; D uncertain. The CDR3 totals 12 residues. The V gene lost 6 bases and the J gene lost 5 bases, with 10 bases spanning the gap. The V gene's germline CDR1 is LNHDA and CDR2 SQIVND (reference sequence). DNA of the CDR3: TGTGCCAGTAGCCAGGCACGGTATGGCTACACCTTC. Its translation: CASSQARYGYTF. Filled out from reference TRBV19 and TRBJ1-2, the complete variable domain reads DGGITQSPKYLFRKEGQNVTLSCEQNLNHDAMYWYRQDPGQGLRLIYYSQIVNDFQKGDIAEGYSVSREKKESFPLTVTSAQKNPTAFYLCASSQARYGYTFGSGTRLTVV.

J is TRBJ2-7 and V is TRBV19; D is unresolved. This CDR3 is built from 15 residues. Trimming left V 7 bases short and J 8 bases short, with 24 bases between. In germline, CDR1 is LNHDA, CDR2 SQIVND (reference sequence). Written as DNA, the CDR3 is TGTGCCAGTATTAGTTTTGACAATGGGGTTCCACAGCAGTACTTC. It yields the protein CASISFDNGVPQQYF.

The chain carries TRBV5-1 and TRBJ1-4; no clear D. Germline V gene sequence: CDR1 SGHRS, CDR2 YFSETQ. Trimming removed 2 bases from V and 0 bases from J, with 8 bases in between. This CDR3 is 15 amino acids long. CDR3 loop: CASSFRGSTNEKLFF. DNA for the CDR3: TGCGCCAGCAGCTTCCGGGGTTCAACTAATGAAAAACTGTTTTTT.

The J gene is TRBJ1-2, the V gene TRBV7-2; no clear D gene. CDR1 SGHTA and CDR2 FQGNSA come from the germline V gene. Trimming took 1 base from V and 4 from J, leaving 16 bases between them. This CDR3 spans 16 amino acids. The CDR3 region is CASSLVAWGWTYGYTF. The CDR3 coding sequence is TGTGCCAGCAGCTTAGTGGCCTGGGGATGGACCTATGGCTACACCTTC.

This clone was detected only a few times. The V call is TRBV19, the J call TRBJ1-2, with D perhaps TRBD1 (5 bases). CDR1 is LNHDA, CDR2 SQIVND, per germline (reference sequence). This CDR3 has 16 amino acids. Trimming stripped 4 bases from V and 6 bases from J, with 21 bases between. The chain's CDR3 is CASSRAHGRTIDGYTF. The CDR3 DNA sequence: TGTGCCAGTAGTAGAGCTCATGGCAGGACAATCGATGGCTACACCTTC.

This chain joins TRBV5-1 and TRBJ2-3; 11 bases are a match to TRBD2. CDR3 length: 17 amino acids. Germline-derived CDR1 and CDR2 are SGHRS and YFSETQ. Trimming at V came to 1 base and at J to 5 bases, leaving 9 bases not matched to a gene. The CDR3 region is CASSLSTSGVGIDTQYF. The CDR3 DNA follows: TGCGCCAGCAGCTTGTCGACTAGCGGGGTGGGGATAGATACGCAGTATTTT.

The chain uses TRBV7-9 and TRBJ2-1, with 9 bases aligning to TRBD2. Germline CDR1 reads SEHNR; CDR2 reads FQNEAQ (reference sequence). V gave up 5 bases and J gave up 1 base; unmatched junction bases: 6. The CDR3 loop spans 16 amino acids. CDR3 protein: CASSPPGLASYNEQFF. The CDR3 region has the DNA TGTGCCAGCAGCCCCCCGGGACTAGCTTCCTACAATGAGCAGTTCTTC.

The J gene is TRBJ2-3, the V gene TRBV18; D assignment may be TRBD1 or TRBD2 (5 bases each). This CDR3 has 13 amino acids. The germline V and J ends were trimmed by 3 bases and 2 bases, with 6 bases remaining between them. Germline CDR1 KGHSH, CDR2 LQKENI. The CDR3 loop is CASSPGATDTQYF. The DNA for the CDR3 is TGTGCCAGCTCACCCGGGGCCACAGATACGCAGTATTTT.

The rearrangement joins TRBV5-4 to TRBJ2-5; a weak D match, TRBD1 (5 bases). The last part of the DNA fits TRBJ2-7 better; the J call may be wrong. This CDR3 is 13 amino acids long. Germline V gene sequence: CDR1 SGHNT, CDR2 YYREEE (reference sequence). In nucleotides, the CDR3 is TGTGCCAGCAGCTTGGTGGGGCGCTACGAGCAGTACTTC. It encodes CASSLVGRYEQYF.

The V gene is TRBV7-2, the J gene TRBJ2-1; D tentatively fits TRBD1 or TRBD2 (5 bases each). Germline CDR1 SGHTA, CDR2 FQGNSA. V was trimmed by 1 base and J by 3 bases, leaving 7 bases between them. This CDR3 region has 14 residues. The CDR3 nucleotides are TGTGCCAGCAGCTTAGATGGGGGCTACAATGAGCAGTTCTTC. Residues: CASSLDGGYNEQFF.

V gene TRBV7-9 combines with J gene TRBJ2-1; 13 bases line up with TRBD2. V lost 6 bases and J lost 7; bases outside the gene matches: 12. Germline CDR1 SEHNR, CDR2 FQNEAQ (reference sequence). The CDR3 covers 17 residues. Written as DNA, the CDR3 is TGTGCCAGCAGTCCCTTCCCGACTAGCGGGAGGACAAATGAGCAGTTCTTC. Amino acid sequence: CASSPFPTSGRTNEQFF.

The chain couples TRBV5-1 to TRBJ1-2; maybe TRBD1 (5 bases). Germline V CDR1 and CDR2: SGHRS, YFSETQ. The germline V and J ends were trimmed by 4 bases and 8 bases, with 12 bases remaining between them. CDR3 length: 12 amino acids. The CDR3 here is CASSQDSRGYTF. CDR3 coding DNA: TGCGCCAGCAGCCAAGACAGTCGGGGCTACACCTTC.

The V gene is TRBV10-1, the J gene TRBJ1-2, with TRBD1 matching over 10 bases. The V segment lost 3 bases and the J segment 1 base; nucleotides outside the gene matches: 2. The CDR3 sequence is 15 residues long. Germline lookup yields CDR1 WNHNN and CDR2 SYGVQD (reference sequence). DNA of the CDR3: TGCGCCAGCAGTGAAGGGACAGGGGTTAACTATGGCTACACCTTC. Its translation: CASSEGTGVNYGYTF.

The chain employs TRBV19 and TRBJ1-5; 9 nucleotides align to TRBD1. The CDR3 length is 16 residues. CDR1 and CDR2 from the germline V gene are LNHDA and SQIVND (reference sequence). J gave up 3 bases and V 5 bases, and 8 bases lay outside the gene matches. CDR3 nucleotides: TGTGCCAGTAGTCCCCTGGGACAGGGAGTCAATCAGCCCCAGCATTTT. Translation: CASSPLGQGVNQPQHF.

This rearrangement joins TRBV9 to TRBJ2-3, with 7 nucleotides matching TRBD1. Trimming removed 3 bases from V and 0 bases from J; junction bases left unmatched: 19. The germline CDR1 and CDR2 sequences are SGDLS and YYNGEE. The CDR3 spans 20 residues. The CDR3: CASSEGEKGGGAISTDTQYF. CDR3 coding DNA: TGTGCCAGCAGCGAAGGGGAGAAAGGGGGCGGAGCTATTAGCACAGATACGCAGTATTTT. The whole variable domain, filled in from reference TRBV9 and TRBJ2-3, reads DSGVTQTPKHLITATGQRVTLRCSPRSGDLSVYWYQQSLDQGLQFLIQYYNGEERAKGNILERFSAQQFPDLHSELNLSSLELGDSALYFCASSEGEKGGGAISTDTQYFGPGTRLTVL.

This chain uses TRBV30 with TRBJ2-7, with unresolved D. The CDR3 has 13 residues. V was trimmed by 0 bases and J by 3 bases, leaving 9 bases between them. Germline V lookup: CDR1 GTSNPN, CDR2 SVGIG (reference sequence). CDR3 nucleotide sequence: TGTGCCTGGAGTGTAACTACGCACTACGAGCAGTACTTC. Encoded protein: CAWSVTTHYEQYF.

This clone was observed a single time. DNA of the CDR3: TGCGCCAGCAGCCAAAGAGGTGAGACAGATACGCAGTATTTT. Protein: CASSQRGETDTQYF. The chain links TRBV4-3 to TRBJ2-3, with unresolved D. Trimming stripped 2 bases from V and 3 bases from J, with 9 bases between. This CDR3 is built from 14 residues. Germline CDR1 LGHNA, CDR2 YSLEER.

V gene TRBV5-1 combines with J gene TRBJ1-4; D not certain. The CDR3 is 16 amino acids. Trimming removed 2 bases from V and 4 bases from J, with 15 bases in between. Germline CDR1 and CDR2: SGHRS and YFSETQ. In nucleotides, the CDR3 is TGCGCCAGCAGCTTAAACCCGGGCCGTAATAATGAAAAACTGTTTTTT. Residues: CASSLNPGRNNEKLFF.

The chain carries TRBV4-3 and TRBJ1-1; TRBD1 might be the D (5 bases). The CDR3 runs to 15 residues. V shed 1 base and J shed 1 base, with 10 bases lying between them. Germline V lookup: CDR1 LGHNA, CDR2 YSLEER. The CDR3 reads CASSQVGGTNTEAFF. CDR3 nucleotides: TGCGCCAGCAGCCAAGTCGGGGGGACGAACACTGAAGCTTTCTTT.

The CDR3: CASSIWVGNTIYF. For the CDR3, the DNA is TGTGCCAGTAGTATTTGGGTTGGAAACACCATATATTTT. The chain links TRBV19 to TRBJ1-3; D is uncertain. CDR1 and CDR2 (germline): LNHDA, SQIVND (reference sequence). The CDR3 contains 13 residues. The V end lost 3 bases, the J end lost 3 bases, and 6 bases lay between the germline ends.

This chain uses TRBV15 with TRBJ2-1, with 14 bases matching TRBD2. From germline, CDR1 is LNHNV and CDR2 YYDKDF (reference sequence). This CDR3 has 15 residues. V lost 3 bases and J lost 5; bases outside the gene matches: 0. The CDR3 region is CATSRTSGGDNEQFF. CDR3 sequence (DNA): TGTGCCACCAGCAGGACTAGCGGGGGGGACAATGAGCAGTTCTTC.

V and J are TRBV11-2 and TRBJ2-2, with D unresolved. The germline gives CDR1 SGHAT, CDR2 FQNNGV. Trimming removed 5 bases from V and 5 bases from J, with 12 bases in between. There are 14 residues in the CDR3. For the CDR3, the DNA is TGTGCCAGCAGCCTTTCACATACGACCGGGGAGCTGTTTTTT. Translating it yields CASSLSHTTGELFF.